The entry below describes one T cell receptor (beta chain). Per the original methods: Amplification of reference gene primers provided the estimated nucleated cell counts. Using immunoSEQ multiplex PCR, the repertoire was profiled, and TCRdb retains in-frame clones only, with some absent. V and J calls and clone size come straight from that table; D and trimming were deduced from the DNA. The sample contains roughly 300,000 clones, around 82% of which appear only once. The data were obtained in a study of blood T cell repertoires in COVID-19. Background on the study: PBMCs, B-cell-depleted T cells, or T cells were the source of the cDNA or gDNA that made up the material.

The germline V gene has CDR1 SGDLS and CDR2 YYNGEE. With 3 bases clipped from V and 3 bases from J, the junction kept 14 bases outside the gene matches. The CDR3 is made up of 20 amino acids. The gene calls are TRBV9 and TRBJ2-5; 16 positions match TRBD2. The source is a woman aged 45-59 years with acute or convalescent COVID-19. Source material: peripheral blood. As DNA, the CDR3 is TGTGCCAGCAGCGCAAGATACCCCGGGACTAGCGGGGGGGCCAAAGAGACCCAGTACTTC. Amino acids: CASSARYPGTSGGAKETQYF.